This T cell receptor (beta chain) is from a study of shared clonotypes between healthy human individuals. Study background: Ranging from 18 to 49 in age, donors were two women and three men.

Spread over ten immunoSEQ deep assay plates, unsorted PBMC DNA underwent sequencing. Original analysis: As immunoSEQ supplied junction-only sequences (without quality scores), filtering differed. The table came from immunoSEQ multiplex PCR; TCRdb's copy has only in-frame clones and leaves some out. The V and J calls and the clone size are those of that table, but D and trimming were determined from the DNA. The sample shows fewer than 600,000 clones, around three quarters of them seen only once. This CDR3 region has 13 residues. In germline, CDR1 is SGHDN, CDR2 FVKESK. V was shortened by 1 base and J by 6 bases, with 7 bases between the two germline ends. A word on this clone: A far larger clone is one base from this, pointing to a likely read error. The sample contains more than one DNA sequence encoding this CDR3.

All donors qualified as healthy HIV-negative adults and had experienced no recent acute infections or vaccinations. Sequenced material: PBMCs. The TCR sequence derives from a woman aged 40 to 50 in good health. Some clones in this sample may be carry-over from other donors' samples. J is TRBJ1-5 and V is TRBV14; D call uncertain. CDR3 residues: CASSQGEGQPQHF. In nucleotides, the CDR3 is TGTGCCAGCAGCCAAGGGGAAGGTCAGCCCCAGCATTTT.